This TCR beta chain was profiled in a study of cytomegalovirus exposure and HLA in healthy donors. This clone was detected once. Antigen unknown. Study-wide findings and caveats: TCR beta sequences reportedly predicted most subjects' HLA-A and HLA-B alleles accurately.

V trimming: 6 bases; J trimming: 0 bases; junction bases outside the gene matches: 14. The CDR3 is made up of 18 amino acids. Germline-derived CDR1 and CDR2 are SNHLY and FYNNEI. In the PCR, 60 Vbeta and 13 Jbeta primers were used. Data came from immunoSEQ multiplex PCR; TCRdb stores just in-frame clones and leaves some out. The data contain about 93,000 clones, roughly 79% of them singletons. The clonotype was recovered from a man younger than 40 in good health and CMV-seronegative. The sample consisted of PBMCs. J is TRBJ1-1 and V is TRBV2; TRBD1 matches 9 bases. The CDR3 protein is CASRPRDRAPKMNTEAFF. The DNA for the CDR3 is TGTGCCAGCAGGCCCAGGGACAGGGCGCCCAAAATGAACACTGAAGCTTTCTTT.